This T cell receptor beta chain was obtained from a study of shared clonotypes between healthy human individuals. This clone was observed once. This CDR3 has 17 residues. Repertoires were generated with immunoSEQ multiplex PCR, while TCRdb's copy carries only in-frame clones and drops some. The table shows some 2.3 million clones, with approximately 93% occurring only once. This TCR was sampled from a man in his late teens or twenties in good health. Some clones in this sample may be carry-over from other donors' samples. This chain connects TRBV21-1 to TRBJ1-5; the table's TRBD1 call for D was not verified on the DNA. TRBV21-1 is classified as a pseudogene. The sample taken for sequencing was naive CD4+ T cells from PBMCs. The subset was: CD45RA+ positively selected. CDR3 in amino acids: CASSNPRRDRVGQPQHF. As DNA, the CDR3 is TGTGCCAGCAGCAACCCGCGCCGGGACAGGGTGGGTCAGCCCCAGCATTTT.